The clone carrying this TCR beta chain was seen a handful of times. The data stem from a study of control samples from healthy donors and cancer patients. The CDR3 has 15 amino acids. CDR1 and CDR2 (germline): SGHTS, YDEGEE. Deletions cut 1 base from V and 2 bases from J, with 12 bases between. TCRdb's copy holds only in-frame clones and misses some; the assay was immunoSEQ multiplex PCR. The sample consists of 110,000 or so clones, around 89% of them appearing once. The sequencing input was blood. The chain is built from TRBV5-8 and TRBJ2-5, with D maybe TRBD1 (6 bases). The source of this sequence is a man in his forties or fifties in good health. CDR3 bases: TGTGCCAGCAGCTTGTTGCCAGGGGTACAAGAGACCCAGTACTTC. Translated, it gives CASSLLPGVQETQYF.